This TCR beta chain was captured in a study of early T cells in non-severe SARS-CoV-2 infection. The wider study: Chains were unpaired, as sequencing was done on bulk RNA from unsorted whole blood. Whole-study findings and limits: Database matching using VDJdb favored anti-spike CD8 responses, with private and CD4 specificities left missing.

This clonotype was observed many times. The antigen is not known. V lost 4 bases to trimming and J lost 8 bases; unmatched junction nucleotides: 8. Germline assignment: CDR1 SGHRS and CDR2 YFSETQ. CDR3 size: 14 residues. Unique molecular identifiers were affixed to single, distinct cDNA molecules. TCRdb processed the 5' RACE reads anew with MiXCR; each CDR3 protein has one entry. The sample consists of 40,000 to 50,000 distinct CDR3 sequences, around 6.9% of them appearing once. Sequencing input: whole blood. The chain combines TRBV5-1 with TRBJ2-1, with 8 bases that match TRBD1. The sequence was collected from an adult who was a healthcare worker with PCR-confirmed SARS-CoV-2 infection or an uninfected control (not recorded which). In nucleotides, the CDR3 is TGCGCCAGCAGCCAGAAGGACAGGGACGATGAGCAGTTCTTC. This gives the protein CASSQKDRDDEQFF.